One and the same sample provided the 19 T cell receptor beta chains below, sequenced in a study of beta chain features in type 1 diabetes. Sequencing targeted expressed TCRB transcripts, as all isolated RNA had been reverse transcribed. The method was immunoSEQ multiplex PCR; TCRdb's version includes in-frame clones alone and lacks a portion of them. The sample yields under 150,000 clones, under 60% seen once. The sample was Tregs from blood. These receptors all stem from a young man in good health.

In its sample, this clone was seen a few times. The chain has TRBV7-9 and TRBJ2-7; 9 nucleotides match TRBD1. The V gene's germline CDR1 is SEHNR and CDR2 FQNEAQ (reference sequence). This CDR3 spans 16 amino acids. Trimming cost V 0 bases and J 6 bases; bases outside gene matches: 9. The DNA of the CDR3 is TGTGCCAGCAGCTTAGCGCCGGGACAGGGTTCCGGCGAGCAGTACTTC. Translating gives CASSLAPGQGSGEQYF. Full variable domain (outside the CDR3, taken from reference TRBV7-9 and TRBJ2-7): DTGVSQNPRHKITKRGQNVTFRCDPISEHNRLYWYRQTLGQGPEFLTYFQNEAQLEKSRLLSDRFSAERPKGSFSTLEIQRTEQGDSAMYLCASSLAPGQGSGEQYFGPGTRLTVT.

V and J are TRBV9 and TRBJ2-5; 7 bases fit TRBD2. There are 15 residues in the CDR3. V lost 0 bases to trimming and J lost 9 bases; unmatched junction nucleotides: 11. The germline CDR1 and CDR2 sequences are SGDLS and YYNGEE. CDR3 DNA sequence: TGTGCCAGCAGCGTAGGTTACAGCGGGGTACCGGCCCAGTACTTC. Translation gives CASSVGYSGVPAQYF.

In its sample, this clone was seen a few times. V gene TRBV6-5 combines with J gene TRBJ2-3; D is unresolved. The CDR3 consists of 13 residues. Germline V lookup: CDR1 MNHEY, CDR2 SVGAGI. Between the trimmed V and J ends, which lost 8 bases and 0 bases, there was a span of 9 bases. CDR3 residues: CASRFGSTDTQYF. For the CDR3, the DNA is TGTGCCAGCCGGTTCGGTAGCACAGATACGCAGTATTTT.

This clone has only a few counts. The V call is TRBV27, the J call TRBJ1-1; D ambiguous. V was clipped by 7 bases and J by 6 bases, with 15 bases between them. Per germline, CDR1 MNHEY and CDR2 SMNVEV (reference sequence). This CDR3 is 13 amino acids long. CDR3 residues: CASNQDGNSEAFF. The CDR3 bases are TGTGCCAGCAATCAGGACGGGAATTCTGAAGCTTTCTTT.

This clone showed up just a few times. This sequence joins TRBV2 and TRBJ2-5, with unresolved D. TRBJ2-7 explains the end of the DNA better; the J call may be wrong. Germline values: CDR1 SNHLY, CDR2 FYNNEI. There are 11 residues in the CDR3. CDR3: CASSDGSEQYF. The CDR3 DNA is TGTGCCAGCAGTGACGGGTCCGAGCAGTACTTC.

This clone was seen once. V usage is TRBV7-2 and J usage is TRBJ1-6, with D hard to call. The CDR3 spans 12 residues. V was clipped by 5 bases and J by 12 bases, with 11 bases between them. The germline V gene encodes CDR1 SGHTA and CDR2 FQGNSA. The CDR3 region is CASSLREKPLHF. CDR3 coding DNA: TGTGCCAGCAGCCTTCGGGAGAAACCCCTCCACTTT.

The rearrangement uses TRBV7-2 and TRBJ2-1; 8 bases fit TRBD2. The length of the CDR3 is 15 residues. Germline CDR1 is SGHTA and CDR2 is FQGNSA. J gave up 4 bases and V 2 bases, and 4 bases lay outside the gene matches. The CDR3 loop reads CASSLTGGRYNEQFF. Here the CDR3 DNA reads TGTGCCAGCAGCTTAACCGGCGGGAGGTACAATGAGCAGTTCTTC.

This chain links TRBV7-9 with TRBJ2-3; 9 bases are a match to TRBD1. The ends lost 2 bases at V and 6 bases at J; junction bases unmatched: 9. The V gene's germline CDR1 is SEHNR and CDR2 FQNEAQ (reference sequence). The CDR3 contains 16 residues. The CDR3 region is CASSLSGQGWGDTQYF. The DNA of the CDR3 is TGTGCCAGCAGCTTATCAGGACAGGGGTGGGGCGATACGCAGTATTTT. Full variable domain (missing parts from reference TRBV7-9 and TRBJ2-3): DTGVSQNPRHKITKRGQNVTFRCDPISEHNRLYWYRQTLGQGPEFLTYFQNEAQLEKSRLLSDRFSAERPKGSFSTLEIQRTEQGDSAMYLCASSLSGQGWGDTQYFGPGTRLTVL.

The count of this clone is one. The genes are TRBV10-3 and TRBJ2-5; TRBD2 might be the D (8 bases). Germline CDR1 ENHRY, CDR2 SYGVKD. CDR3 size: 16 residues. Trimming took 6 bases from V and 7 from J, leaving 24 bases between them. The CDR3 is CAISPRGGTDKRTQYF. DNA for the CDR3: TGTGCCATCAGCCCCCGGGGGGGGACAGACAAGAGGACCCAGTACTTC.

The gene calls are TRBV29-1 and TRBJ1-4, with 7 positions matching TRBD1. CDR1 and CDR2 from the germline V gene are SQVTM and ANQGSEA. The J segment lost 8 bases and the V segment lost 8 bases, leaving 8 bases of the junction unmatched. CDR3 size: 12 residues. The CDR3 loop is CSTQGDREKLFF. The CDR3 DNA follows: TGCAGCACCCAGGGGGATCGGGAAAAACTGTTTTTT.

A few counts support this clone. The CDR3 here is CAISGGLAGATTDTQYF. DNA of the CDR3: TGTGCCATCAGTGGTGGACTAGCGGGGGCAACCACAGATACGCAGTATTTT. This rearrangement joins TRBV10-3 to TRBJ2-3, with 13 bases fitting TRBD2. Germline V gene data show CDR1 as ENHRY and CDR2 as SYGVKD. The J segment lost 2 bases and the V segment lost 4 bases, leaving 6 bases of the junction unmatched. This CDR3 has 17 residues.

This clone was observed a few times. This chain joins TRBV6-5 and TRBJ2-7, with 9 bases aligning to TRBD1. Per germline, CDR1 MNHEY and CDR2 SVGAGI. This CDR3 contains 14 residues. J lost 3 bases, V lost 4 bases, and 4 bases had no gene match. The CDR3 nucleotides are TGTGCCAGCAGTTTTGGGACAGGGATCTACGAGCAGTACTTC. Translated, it gives CASSFGTGIYEQYF.

The chain carries TRBV10-3 and TRBJ2-7; possibly TRBD2 for D (6 bases). This CDR3 region has 12 residues. Trimming took 10 bases from V and 4 from J, leaving 14 bases between them. CDR1 ENHRY and CDR2 SYGVKD come from the germline V gene. CDR3 nucleotides: TGTGCCACCAAAGGGACTGGTTACGAGCAGTACTTC. Its protein product is CATKGTGYEQYF.

This clone came up a few times. The CDR3 sequence: CASSRTVGGEQFF. The CDR3 DNA sequence: TGTGCCAGCAGCCGGACGGTGGGAGGTGAGCAGTTCTTC. The chain is built from TRBV7-2 and TRBJ2-1; possibly TRBD2 for D (6 bases). The CDR3 length is 13 residues. V shed 5 bases and J shed 9 bases, with 14 bases lying between them. Germline CDR1 is SGHTA and CDR2 is FQGNSA.

This clone has only a few counts. V usage is TRBV4-3 and J usage is TRBJ1-2, with a possible D match to TRBD1 (5 bases). V was trimmed by 3 bases and J by 4 bases, leaving 9 bases between them. Germline V gene lookup returns CDR1 LGHNA and CDR2 YSLEER. The CDR3 has 13 residues. The CDR3 spells CASSQGRSYGYTF. The CDR3 nucleotides read TGCGCCAGCAGCCAGGGGCGCTCCTATGGCTACACCTTC.

The J gene is TRBJ1-1, the V gene TRBV5-4; D unclear. The CDR3 has 15 residues. From germline, CDR1 is SGHNT and CDR2 YYREEE (reference sequence). Trimming shortened V by 4 bases and J by 0 bases, and 13 bases separated the two germline ends. CDR3 sequence: CASSPQQIMNTEAFF. In DNA form, the CDR3 reads TGTGCCAGCAGCCCTCAACAGATAATGAACACTGAAGCTTTCTTT. Combining the CDR3 with reference TRBV5-4 and TRBJ1-1 gives the whole variable domain ETGVTQSPTHLIKTRGQQVTLRCSSQSGHNTVSWYQQALGQGPQFIFQYYREEENGRGNFPPRFSGLQFPNYSSELNVNALELDDSALYLCASSPQQIMNTEAFFGQGTRLTVV.

In its sample, this clone was seen a few times. The rearrangement joins TRBV5-1 to TRBJ2-2; 7 bases agree with TRBD1. Trimming cost V 2 bases and J 1 base; bases outside gene matches: 2. Germline CDR1 reads SGHRS; CDR2 reads YFSETQ. This CDR3 spans 15 amino acids. The CDR3: CASSLGQVNTGELFF. In DNA form, the CDR3 reads TGCGCCAGCAGCTTAGGACAGGTGAACACCGGGGAGCTGTTTTTT. Combining the CDR3 with reference TRBV5-1 and TRBJ2-2 gives the whole variable domain KAGVTQTPRYLIKTRGQQVTLSCSPISGHRSVSWYQQTPGQGLQFLFEYFSETQRNKGNFPGRFSGRQFSNSRSEMNVSTLELGDSALYLCASSLGQVNTGELFFGEGSRLTVL.

This clone was detected only a few times. This chain uses TRBV28 with TRBJ2-7; 8 bases align to TRBD1. Germline V gives CDR1 MDHEN, CDR2 SYDVKM. CDR3 length: 13 residues. The J segment lost 5 bases and the V segment lost 6 bases, leaving 6 bases of the junction unmatched. CDR3 residues: CASSDRGSHEQYF. The CDR3 nucleotides read TGTGCCAGCAGCGACAGGGGATCCCACGAGCAGTACTTC. Full variable domain (outside the CDR3, taken from reference TRBV28 and TRBJ2-7): DVKVTQSSRYLVKRTGEKVFLECVQDMDHENMFWYRQDPGLGLRLIYFSYDVKMKEKGDIPEGYSVSREKKERFSLILESASTNQTSMYLCASSDRGSHEQYFGPGTRLTVT.

This sequence joins TRBV7-2 and TRBJ1-5; D not certain. Germline assignment: CDR1 SGHTA and CDR2 FQGNSA. The CDR3 sequence is 15 residues long. Trimming pared 0 bases from V and 4 bases from J, leaving 10 bases between. CDR3 loop: CASSLAVARNQPQHF. CDR3 DNA: TGTGCCAGCAGCTTAGCGGTGGCTAGGAATCAGCCCCAGCATTTT.